This TCR beta chain appears in the sequencing data of a study of T cell responses to AZD1222 COVID-19 vaccine. The protocol was immunoSEQ multiplex PCR, while the TCRdb copy is restricted to in-frame clones and leaves out a portion. The sample contains 160,000 or so clones, around 87% of which appear only once. Specimen: peripheral blood, collected 28 days after the second AZD1222 dose. The TCR originated in an adult who received the AZD1222 COVID-19 vaccine.

As DNA, the CDR3 is TGTGCCAGCAGCTCGACGGCAGATTATAATGAAAAACTGTTTTTT. Translation gives CASSSTADYNEKLFF. This chain joins TRBV7-8 and TRBJ1-4, with D hard to call. CDR3 length equals 15 residues. Germline V gene sequence: CDR1 SGHVS, CDR2 FQNEAQ. The V gene lost 4 bases and the J gene lost 4 bases, with 13 bases spanning the gap.